The clone carrying this T cell receptor beta chain showed up many times. The antigen is not known. The CDR3 covers 11 residues. The V and J ends lost 6 bases and 7 bases respectively, with 9 bases between them. This entry is derived from a study of T cell repertoires in cytomegalovirus infection. Across the study: The authors used CMV epitopes that were HLA-C-restricted (recently identified) and HLA-B-restricted (well studied). Both CMV infection and a matching HLA type were indicated by public TCR beta signatures.

TCRdb fed the reads into MiXCR, producing one record per CDR3 protein. The sample includes about 570,000 distinct CDR3 sequences, about 39% of them seen just once. Study results and limitations: Ex vivo responses were dominated by HLA-C-restricted CMV-specific TCR beta clonotypes. Cumulative frequency (of public TCR beta family members) identified carriers of CMV plus the relevant HLA.

The sequence derives from a human donor in good health (CMV status not recorded). Some clones in this sample may be carry-over from other donors' samples. The V gene is TRBV12-3 or TRBV12-4, the J gene TRBJ2-5; TRBD2 might be the D (6 bases). Source: cultured PBMCs, taken from culture after CMV antigen stimulation. CDR3 in DNA: TGTGCCAGCAGCTTGGGGGGGACCCAGTACTTC. It yields the protein CASSLGGTQYF.